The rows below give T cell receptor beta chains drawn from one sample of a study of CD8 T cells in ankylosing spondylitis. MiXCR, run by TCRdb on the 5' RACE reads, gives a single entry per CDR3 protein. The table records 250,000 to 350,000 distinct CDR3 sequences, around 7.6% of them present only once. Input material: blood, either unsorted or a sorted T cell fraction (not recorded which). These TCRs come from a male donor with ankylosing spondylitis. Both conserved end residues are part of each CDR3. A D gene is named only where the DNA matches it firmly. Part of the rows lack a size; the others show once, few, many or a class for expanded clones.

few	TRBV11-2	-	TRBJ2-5	CASSLRTSRQETQYF	TGTGCCAGCAGCTTACGAACTAGCCGCCAAGAGACCCAGTACTTC
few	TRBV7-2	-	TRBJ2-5	CASSFARGTQYF	TGTGCCAGCAGCTTCGCGCGGGGGACCCAGTACTTC
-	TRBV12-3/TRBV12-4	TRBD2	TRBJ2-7	CASSSGTRVEQYF	TGTGCCAGCAGTTCCGGGACTAGAGTGGAGCAGTACTTC
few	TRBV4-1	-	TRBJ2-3	CASSQGWGDPDTQYF	TGCGCCAGCAGCCAAGGTTGGGGGGATCCAGATACGCAGTATTTT
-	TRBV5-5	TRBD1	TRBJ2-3	CASSVGGQGASDTQYF	TGTGCCAGCAGCGTCGGAGGACAGGGGGCCTCAGATACGCAGTATTTT
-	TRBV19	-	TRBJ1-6	CASSNPGRLNSPLHF	TGTGCCAGTAGTAACCCGGGACGGTTAAATTCACCCCTCCACTTT
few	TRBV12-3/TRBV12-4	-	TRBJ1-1	CASSSHGTEAFF	TGTGCCAGCAGTAGTCATGGTACTGAAGCTTTCTTT
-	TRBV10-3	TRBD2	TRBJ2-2	CASGMAGGDTGELFF	TGTGCCTCCGGGATGGCGGGAGGGGACACCGGGGAGCTGTTTTTT
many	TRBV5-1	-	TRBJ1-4	CASSLSQLNEKLFF	TGCGCCAGCAGCTTGTCACAGCTTAATGAAAAACTGTTTTTT
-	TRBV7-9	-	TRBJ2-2	CASSLEAPRTGELFF	TGTGCCAGCAGCTTAGAAGCCCCGCGGACCGGGGAGCTGTTTTTT
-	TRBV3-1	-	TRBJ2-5	CASSQGGTPRQETQYF	TGTGCCAGCAGCCAAGGGGGGACTCCGAGGCAAGAGACCCAGTACTTC
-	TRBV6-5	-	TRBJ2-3	CASSYLGFDEADTQYF	TGTGCCAGCAGTTATCTCGGGTTCGACGAGGCAGATACGCAGTATTTT
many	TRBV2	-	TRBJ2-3	CASSEARFSTDTQYF	TGTGCCAGCAGTGAGGCCAGATTTAGCACAGATACGCAGTATTTT
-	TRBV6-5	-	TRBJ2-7	CASSWNVPRRGSYEQYF	TGTGCCAGCAGTTGGAACGTCCCCAGACGTGGGTCCTACGAGCAGTACTTC
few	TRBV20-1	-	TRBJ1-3	CSATGGSLTIYF	TGCAGTGCTACCGGCGGGAGTCTAACCATATATTTT
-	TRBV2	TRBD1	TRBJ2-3	CASSASGTGPDTQYF	TGTGCCAGCAGCGCGTCCGGGACAGGACCAGATACGCAGTATTTT
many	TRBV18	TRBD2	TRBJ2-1	CASSPQIKREDPFF	TGTGCCAGCTCACCACAGATAAAACGGGAGGATCCGTTCTTC
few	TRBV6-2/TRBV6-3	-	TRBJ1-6	CASRIDSYNSPLHF	TGTGCCAGCAGGATCGACAGCTATAATTCACCCCTCCACTTT
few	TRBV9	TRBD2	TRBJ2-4	CASSNRPITSGGSPIQYF	TGTGCCAGCAGTAATCGGCCCATTACTAGCGGGGGGTCCCCCATTCAGTACTTC
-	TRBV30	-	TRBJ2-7	CAWSVPFSYEQYF	TGTGCCTGGAGTGTACCATTCTCCTACGAGCAGTACTTC
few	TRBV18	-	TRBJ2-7	CASSPSVRGNEQYF	TGTGCCAGCTCACCATCGGTCAGGGGAAACGAGCAGTACTTC
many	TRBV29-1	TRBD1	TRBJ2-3	CSVRGQATDTQYF	TGCAGCGTGAGGGGACAGGCCACAGATACGCAGTATTTT
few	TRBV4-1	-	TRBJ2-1	CASSQVLSDSYNEQFF	TGCGCCAGCAGCCAAGTACTTAGCGACTCCTACAATGAGCAGTTCTTC
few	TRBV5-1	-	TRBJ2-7	CASSLDLPSYEQYF	TGCGCCAGCAGCTTGGATCTCCCCTCCTACGAGCAGTACTTC
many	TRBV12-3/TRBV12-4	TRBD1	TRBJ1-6	CASSPRTGGNNSPLHF	TGTGCCAGCAGTCCCAGGACAGGGGGGAATAATTCACCCCTCCACTTT
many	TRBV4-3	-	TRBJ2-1	CASSLGAGQYNEQFF	TGCGCCAGCAGCTTAGGGGCAGGGCAGTACAATGAGCAGTTCTTC
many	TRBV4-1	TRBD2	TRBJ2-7	CASSPAQGLAGYEQYF	TGCGCCAGCAGCCCAGCTCAGGGACTAGCGGGGTACGAGCAGTACTTC
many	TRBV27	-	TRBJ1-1	CATRTEIHAEAFF	TGTGCCACCCGAACAGAAATCCACGCTGAAGCTTTCTTT
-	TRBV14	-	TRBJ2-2	CASSRSRSANTGELFF	TGTGCCAGCAGCCGATCTCGTAGCGCGAACACCGGGGAGCTGTTTTTT
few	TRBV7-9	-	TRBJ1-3	CASSKSSGNTIYF	TGTGCCAGCAGCAAAAGCTCTGGAAACACCATATATTTT
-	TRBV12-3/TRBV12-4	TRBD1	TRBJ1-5	CASRLRTGGNQPQHF	TGTGCCAGCAGGTTACGGACAGGGGGAAATCAGCCCCAGCATTTT
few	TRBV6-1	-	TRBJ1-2	CASSEARLGAYTF	TGTGCCAGCAGTGAAGCGAGGTTGGGCGCCTACACCTTC
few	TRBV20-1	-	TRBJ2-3	CSAKEPGAIDTQYF	TGCAGTGCTAAAGAGCCCGGAGCGATAGATACGCAGTATTTT